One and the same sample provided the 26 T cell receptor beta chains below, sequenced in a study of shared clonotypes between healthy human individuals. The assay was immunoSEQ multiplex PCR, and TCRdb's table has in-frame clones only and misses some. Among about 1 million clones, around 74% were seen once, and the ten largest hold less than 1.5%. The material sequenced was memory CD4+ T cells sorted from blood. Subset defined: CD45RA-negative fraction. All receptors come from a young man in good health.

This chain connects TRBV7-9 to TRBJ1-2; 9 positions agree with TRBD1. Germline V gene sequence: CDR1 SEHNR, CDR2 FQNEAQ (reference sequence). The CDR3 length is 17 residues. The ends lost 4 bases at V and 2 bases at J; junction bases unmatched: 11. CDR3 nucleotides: TGTGCCAGCAGCTCCCGGACAGGGGCAGGGGGGAACTATGGCTACACCTTC. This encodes CASSSRTGAGGNYGYTF. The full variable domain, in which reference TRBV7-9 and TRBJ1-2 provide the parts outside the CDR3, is DTGVSQNPRHKITKRGQNVTFRCDPISEHNRLYWYRQTLGQGPEFLTYFQNEAQLEKSRLLSDRFSAERPKGSFSTLEIQRTEQGDSAMYLCASSSRTGAGGNYGYTFGSGTRLTVV.

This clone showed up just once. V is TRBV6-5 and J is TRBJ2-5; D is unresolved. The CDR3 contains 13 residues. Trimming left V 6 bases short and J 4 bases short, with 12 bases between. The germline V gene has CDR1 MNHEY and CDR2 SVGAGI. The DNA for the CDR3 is TGTGCCAGCAGAGTGACTGGACCAGAGACCCAGTACTTC. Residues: CASRVTGPETQYF.

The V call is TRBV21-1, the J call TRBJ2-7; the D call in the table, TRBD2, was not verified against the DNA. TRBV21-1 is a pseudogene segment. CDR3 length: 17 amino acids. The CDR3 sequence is CASSKGSGLAGAYEQYF. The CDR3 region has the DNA TGTGCCAGCAGCAAAGGGTCGGGGCTAGCGGGAGCCTACGAGCAGTACTTC.

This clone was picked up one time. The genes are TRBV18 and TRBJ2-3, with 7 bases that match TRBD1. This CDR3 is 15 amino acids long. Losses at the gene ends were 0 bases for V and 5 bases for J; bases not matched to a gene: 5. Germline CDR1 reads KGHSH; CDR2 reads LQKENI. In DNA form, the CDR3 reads TGTGCCAGCTCACCACCAACACAGGGGAAAGATACGCAGTATTTT. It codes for CASSPPTQGKDTQYF.

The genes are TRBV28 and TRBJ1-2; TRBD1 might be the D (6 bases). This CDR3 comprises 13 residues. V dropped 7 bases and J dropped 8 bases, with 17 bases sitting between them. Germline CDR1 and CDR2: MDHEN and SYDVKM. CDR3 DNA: TGTGCCAGCACCTTAACAGGGATTAGGGGCTACACCTTC. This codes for CASTLTGIRGYTF.

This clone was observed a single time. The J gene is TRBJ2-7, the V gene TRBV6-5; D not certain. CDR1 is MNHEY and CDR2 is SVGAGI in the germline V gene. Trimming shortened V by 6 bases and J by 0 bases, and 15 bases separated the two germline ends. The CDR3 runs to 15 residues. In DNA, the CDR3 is TGTGCCAGCAGAGCCCCTCGGTTAAGCTCCTACGAGCAGTACTTC. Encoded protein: CASRAPRLSSYEQYF.

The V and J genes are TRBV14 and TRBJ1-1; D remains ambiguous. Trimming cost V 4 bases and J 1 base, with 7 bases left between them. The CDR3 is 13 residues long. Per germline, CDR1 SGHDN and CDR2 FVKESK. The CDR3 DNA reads TGTGCCAGCAGCCCTACATCGAACACTGAAGCTTTCTTT. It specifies CASSPTSNTEAFF.

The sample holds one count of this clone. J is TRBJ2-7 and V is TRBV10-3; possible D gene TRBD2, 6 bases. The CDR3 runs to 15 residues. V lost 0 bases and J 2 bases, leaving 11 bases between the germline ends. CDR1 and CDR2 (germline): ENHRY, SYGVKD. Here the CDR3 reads CAISESGGPPYEQYF. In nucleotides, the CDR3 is TGTGCCATCAGTGAGTCCGGGGGTCCCCCCTACGAGCAGTACTTC.

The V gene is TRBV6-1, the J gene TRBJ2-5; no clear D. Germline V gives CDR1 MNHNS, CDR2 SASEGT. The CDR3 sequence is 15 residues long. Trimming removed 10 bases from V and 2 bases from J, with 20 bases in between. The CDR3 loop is CATKGGYLSQETQYF. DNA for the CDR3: TGTGCCACCAAAGGTGGCTACCTATCTCAAGAGACCCAGTACTTC.

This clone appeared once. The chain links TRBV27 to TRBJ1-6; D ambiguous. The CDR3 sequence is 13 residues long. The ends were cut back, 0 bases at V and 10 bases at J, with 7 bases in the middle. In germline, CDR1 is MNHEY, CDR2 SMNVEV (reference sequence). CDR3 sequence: CASSLSHVSPLHF. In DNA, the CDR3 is TGTGCCAGCAGTTTATCCCATGTGTCACCCCTCCACTTT.

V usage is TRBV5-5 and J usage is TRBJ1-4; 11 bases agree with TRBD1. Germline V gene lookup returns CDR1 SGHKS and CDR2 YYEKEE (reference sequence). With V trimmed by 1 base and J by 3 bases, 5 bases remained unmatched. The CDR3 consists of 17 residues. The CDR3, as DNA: TGTGCCAGCAGCTTGACCGGGACAGGGGGAGCTAATGAAAAACTGTTTTTT. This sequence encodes CASSLTGTGGANEKLFF.

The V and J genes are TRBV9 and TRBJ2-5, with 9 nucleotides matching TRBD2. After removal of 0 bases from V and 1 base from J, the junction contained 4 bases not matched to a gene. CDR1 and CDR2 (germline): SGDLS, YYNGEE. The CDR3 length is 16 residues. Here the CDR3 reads CASSVGLAGRQETQYF. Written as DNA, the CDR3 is TGTGCCAGCAGCGTAGGCCTAGCGGGGCGCCAAGAGACCCAGTACTTC.

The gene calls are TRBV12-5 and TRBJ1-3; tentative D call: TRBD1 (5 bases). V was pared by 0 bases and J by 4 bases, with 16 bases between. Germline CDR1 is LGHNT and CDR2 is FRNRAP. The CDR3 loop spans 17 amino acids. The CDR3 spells CASGLVDGRAEGNTIYF. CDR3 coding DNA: TGTGCTAGTGGTTTGGTAGACGGCAGGGCGGAGGGAAACACCATATATTTT.

Here the CDR3 DNA reads TGTGCCAGCAGGACCCCTGGAGAGACCCAGTACTTC. Protein sequence: CASRTPGETQYF. This chain joins TRBV2 and TRBJ2-5; no reliable D call. Trimming left V 6 bases short and J 4 bases short, with 9 bases between. Germline CDR1 reads SNHLY; CDR2 reads FYNNEI. The CDR3 totals 12 residues.

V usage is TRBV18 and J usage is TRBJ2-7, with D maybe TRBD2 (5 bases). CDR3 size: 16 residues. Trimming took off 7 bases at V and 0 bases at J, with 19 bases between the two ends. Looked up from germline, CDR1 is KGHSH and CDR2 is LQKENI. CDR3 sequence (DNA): TGTGCCAGCTTCACCAGTCACGGGGAGAGCTCCTACGAGCAGTACTTC. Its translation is CASFTSHGESSYEQYF.

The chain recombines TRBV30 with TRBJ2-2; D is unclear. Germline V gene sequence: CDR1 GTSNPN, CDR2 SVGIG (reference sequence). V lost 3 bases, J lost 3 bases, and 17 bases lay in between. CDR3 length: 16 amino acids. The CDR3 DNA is TGTGCCTGGAGCGCCCTCGGCCGTCGGGACACCGGGGAGCTGTTTTTT. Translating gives CAWSALGRRDTGELFF.

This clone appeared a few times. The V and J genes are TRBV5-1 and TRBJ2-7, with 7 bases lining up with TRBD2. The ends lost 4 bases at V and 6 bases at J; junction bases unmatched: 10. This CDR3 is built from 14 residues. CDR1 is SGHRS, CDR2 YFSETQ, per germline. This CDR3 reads CASSLGLVSLEQYF. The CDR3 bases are TGCGCCAGCAGCCTTGGACTAGTTAGCCTCGAGCAGTACTTC.

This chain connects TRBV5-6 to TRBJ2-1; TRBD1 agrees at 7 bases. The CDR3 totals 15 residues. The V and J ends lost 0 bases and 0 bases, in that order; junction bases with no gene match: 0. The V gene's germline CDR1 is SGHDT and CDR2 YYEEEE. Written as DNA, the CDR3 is TGTGCCAGCAGCTTGGGGACAGGCTCCTACAATGAGCAGTTCTTC. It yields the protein CASSLGTGSYNEQFF. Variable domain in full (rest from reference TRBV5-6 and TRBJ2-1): DAGVTQSPTHLIKTRGQQVTLRCSPKSGHDTVSWYQQALGQGPQFIFQYYEEEERQRGNFPDRFSGHQFPNYSSELNVNALLLGDSALYLCASSLGTGSYNEQFFGPGTRLTVL.

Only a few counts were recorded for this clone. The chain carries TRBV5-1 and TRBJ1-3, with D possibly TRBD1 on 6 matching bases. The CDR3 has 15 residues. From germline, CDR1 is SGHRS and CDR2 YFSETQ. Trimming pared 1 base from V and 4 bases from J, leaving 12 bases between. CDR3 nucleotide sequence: TGCGCCAGCAGCTTGACCGGGACACACGGAAACACCATATATTTT. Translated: CASSLTGTHGNTIYF.

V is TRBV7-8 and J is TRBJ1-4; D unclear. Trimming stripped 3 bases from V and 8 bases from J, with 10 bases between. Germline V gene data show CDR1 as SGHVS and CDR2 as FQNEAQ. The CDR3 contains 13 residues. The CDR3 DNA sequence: TGTGCCAGCAGCTTTGGACTAGGGGAAAAACTGTTTTTT. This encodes CASSFGLGEKLFF.

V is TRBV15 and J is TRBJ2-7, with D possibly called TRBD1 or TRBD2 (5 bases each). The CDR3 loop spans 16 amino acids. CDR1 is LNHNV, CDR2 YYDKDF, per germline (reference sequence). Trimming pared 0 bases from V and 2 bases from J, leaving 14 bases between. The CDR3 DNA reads TGTGCCACCAGCAGAGAAAACCGGTGGGGACCCTACGAGCAGTACTTC. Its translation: CATSRENRWGPYEQYF.

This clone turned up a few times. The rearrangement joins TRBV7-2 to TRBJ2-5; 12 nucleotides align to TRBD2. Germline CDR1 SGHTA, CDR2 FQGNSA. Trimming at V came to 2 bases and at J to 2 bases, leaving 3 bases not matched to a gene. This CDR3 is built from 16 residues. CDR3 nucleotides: TGTGCCAGCAGCTTATCGACTAGCGGGGGACAAGAGACCCAGTACTTC. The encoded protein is CASSLSTSGGQETQYF.

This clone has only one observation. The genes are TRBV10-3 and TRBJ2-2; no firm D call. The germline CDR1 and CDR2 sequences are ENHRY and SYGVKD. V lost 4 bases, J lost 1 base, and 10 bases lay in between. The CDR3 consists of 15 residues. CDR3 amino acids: CAISVPRENTGELFF. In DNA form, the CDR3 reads TGTGCCATCAGTGTACCCAGAGAGAACACCGGGGAGCTGTTTTTT.

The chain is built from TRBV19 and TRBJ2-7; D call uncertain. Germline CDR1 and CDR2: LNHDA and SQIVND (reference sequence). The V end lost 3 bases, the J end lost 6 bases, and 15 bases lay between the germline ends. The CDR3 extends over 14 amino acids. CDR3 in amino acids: CASSITAEIGEQYF. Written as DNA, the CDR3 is TGTGCCAGTAGTATTACGGCAGAGATTGGCGAGCAGTACTTC.

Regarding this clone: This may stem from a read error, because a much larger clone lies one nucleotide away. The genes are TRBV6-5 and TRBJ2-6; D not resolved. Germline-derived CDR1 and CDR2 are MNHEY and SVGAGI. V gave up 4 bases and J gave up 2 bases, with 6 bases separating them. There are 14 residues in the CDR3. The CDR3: CASSLKTGANVLTF. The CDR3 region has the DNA TGTGCCAGCAGTTTGAAGACTGGGGCCAACGTCCTGACTTTC.

CDR3 bases: TGTGCCAGCAGTTCCCGGACAGGTAACACTGAAGCTTTCTTT. As protein: CASSSRTGNTEAFF. This sequence joins TRBV27 and TRBJ1-1; the match to TRBD1 covers 7 bases. Germline loops: CDR1 MNHEY, CDR2 SMNVEV (reference sequence). The CDR3 is 14 amino acids. V gave up 4 bases and J gave up 2 bases; unmatched junction bases: 4.